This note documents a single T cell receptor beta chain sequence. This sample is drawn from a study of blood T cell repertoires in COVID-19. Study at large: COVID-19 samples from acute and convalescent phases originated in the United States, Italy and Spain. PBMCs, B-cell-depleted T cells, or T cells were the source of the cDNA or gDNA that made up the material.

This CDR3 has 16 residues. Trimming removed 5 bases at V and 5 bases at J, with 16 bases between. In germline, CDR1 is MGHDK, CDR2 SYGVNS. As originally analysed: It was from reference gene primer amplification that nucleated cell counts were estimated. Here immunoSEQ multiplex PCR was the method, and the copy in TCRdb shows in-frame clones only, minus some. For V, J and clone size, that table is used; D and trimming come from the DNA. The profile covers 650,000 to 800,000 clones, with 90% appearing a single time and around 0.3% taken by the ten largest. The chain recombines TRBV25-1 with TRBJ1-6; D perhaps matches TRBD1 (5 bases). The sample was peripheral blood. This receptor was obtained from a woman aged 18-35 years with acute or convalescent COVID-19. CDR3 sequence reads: CASSPEGTGDNSPLHF. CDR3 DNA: TGTGCCAGCAGTCCAGAGGGGACGGGGGATAATTCACCCCTCCACTTT.